These T cell receptor beta chains were read from a single sample in a study of cytomegalovirus exposure and HLA in healthy donors. Clones were sequenced by immunoSEQ multiplex PCR, and TCRdb holds only the in-frame ones, with some missing. The data show 65,000 to 100,000 clones, with 75% to 85% seen just once and over 12% held by the top ten. The sample consisted of PBMCs. These receptors originate from a woman between 35 and 50 years old in good health and CMV-seropositive. CDR3s include the opening cysteine and the closing phenylalanine or tryptophan.

v_gene: TRBV28
j_gene: TRBJ2-1
CDR3aa: CASTPTSGSHNEQFF

v_gene: TRBV28
j_gene: TRBJ2-7
CDR3aa: CASSPLMASGSYEQYF

v_gene: TRBV21-1
j_gene: TRBJ1-5
CDR3aa: CASRYRLGGNQPQHF

v_gene: TRBV11-2
j_gene: TRBJ2-7
CDR3aa: CASTGGSYEQYF

v_gene: TRBV5-6
j_gene: TRBJ1-5
CDR3aa: CASSLYNQPQHF

v_gene: TRBV6-1
j_gene: TRBJ2-7
CDR3aa: CASSEGTSGISYEQYF

v_gene: TRBV6-1
j_gene: TRBJ1-6
CDR3aa: CASSYPGRDSPLHF

v_gene: TRBV11-2
j_gene: TRBJ2-1
CDR3aa: CASSLGLAGGEQFF

v_gene: TRBV4-1
j_gene: TRBJ2-3
CDR3aa: CASSQGQEVTDTQYF

v_gene: TRBV27
j_gene: TRBJ2-7
CDR3aa: CASSPGRRYEQYF

v_gene: TRBV4-1
j_gene: TRBJ1-6
CDR3aa: CASSQTGTGELHSPLHF

v_gene: TRBV29-1
j_gene: TRBJ1-1
CDR3aa: CSVEEYEAFF

v_gene: TRBV5-1
j_gene: TRBJ1-4
CDR3aa: CASSSSGTGNEKLFF

v_gene: TRBV7-2
j_gene: TRBJ2-7
CDR3aa: CASSLGGGPTYEQYF

v_gene: TRBV9
j_gene: TRBJ2-5
CDR3aa: CASSVEGGEETQYF

v_gene: TRBV18
j_gene: TRBJ2-1
CDR3aa: CASSPRDSEQFF

v_gene: TRBV27
j_gene: TRBJ1-5
CDR3aa: CASTAGTGGNQPQHF

v_gene: TRBV4-2
j_gene: TRBJ2-7
CDR3aa: CASSPTGRFEQYF

v_gene: TRBV28
j_gene: TRBJ2-7
CDR3aa: CASSLVGTDYEQYF

v_gene: TRBV6-1
j_gene: TRBJ1-5
CDR3aa: CASSWGWDQPQHF

v_gene: TRBV29-1
j_gene: TRBJ2-5
CDR3aa: CSATEQETQYF

v_gene: TRBV29-1
j_gene: TRBJ2-1
CDR3aa: CSVPGGKSYNEQFF

v_gene: TRBV28
j_gene: TRBJ2-7
CDR3aa: CASSLSNRDNSYEQYF

v_gene: TRBV5-1
j_gene: TRBJ2-7
CDR3aa: CASSLVVSPYEQYF

v_gene: TRBV28
j_gene: TRBJ2-7
CDR3aa: CASSFGTGRVYEQYF

v_gene: TRBV5-1
j_gene: TRBJ1-1
CDR3aa: CASSLRGGHTEAFF

v_gene: TRBV5-6
j_gene: TRBJ1-1
CDR3aa: CASIGLRGAGSEAFF

v_gene: TRBV25-1
j_gene: TRBJ1-5
CDR3aa: CASRGGSNQPQHF

v_gene: TRBV6-1
j_gene: TRBJ2-1
CDR3aa: CASSESFSGGAGNEQFF

v_gene: TRBV2
j_gene: TRBJ1-4
CDR3aa: CAIDRGTSNEKLFF

v_gene: TRBV7-2
j_gene: TRBJ1-2
CDR3aa: CASSSTGTGVYGYTF

v_gene: TRBV7-8
j_gene: TRBJ1-2
CDR3aa: CASTPTARGGNYGYTF

v_gene: TRBV14
j_gene: TRBJ2-5
CDR3aa: CASSQPPTRDQETQYF

v_gene: TRBV2
j_gene: TRBJ2-5
CDR3aa: CASSGGGLAETQYF

v_gene: TRBV5-1
j_gene: TRBJ1-1
CDR3aa: CASSLGRGQAAGAFF

v_gene: TRBV28
j_gene: TRBJ1-1
CDR3aa: CASSSLWDRNTEAFF

v_gene: TRBV5-1
j_gene: TRBJ1-3
CDR3aa: CASSGGAGNTIYF

v_gene: TRBV29-1
j_gene: TRBJ1-1
CDR3aa: CSVQTGLRTEAFF

v_gene: TRBV27
j_gene: TRBJ2-7
CDR3aa: CASSFWDRRPYEQYF

v_gene: TRBV28
j_gene: TRBJ2-3
CDR3aa: CASNEAGGGTDTQYF

v_gene: TRBV28
j_gene: TRBJ2-3
CDR3aa: CASRLASGETDTQYF

v_gene: TRBV6-1
j_gene: TRBJ1-2
CDR3aa: CASTSAPTANYGYTF

v_gene: TRBV18
j_gene: TRBJ1-1
CDR3aa: CASSSNRENTEAFF

v_gene: TRBV11-1
j_gene: TRBJ2-7
CDR3aa: CASSPDRSPSYEQYF

v_gene: TRBV9
j_gene: TRBJ2-1
CDR3aa: CASSVGTPSSYNEQFF